This paragraph reports one TCR beta chain. The antigen remains unidentified. The data were obtained in a study of CD8+ T cells in alopecia areata. General study points: Normal scalp showed lower clonality than lesional scalp, especially alopecia totalis/universalis.

Trimming pared 4 bases from V and 7 bases from J, leaving 14 bases between. This CDR3 has 14 amino acids. The germline V gene encodes CDR1 LGHNA and CDR2 YSLEER. It was cDNA, reverse transcribed from extracted RNA, that served as the sequencing template. Profiled with immunoSEQ multiplex PCR; TCRdb holds only in-frame clones, not every one. The table shows about 130,000 clones, with around three fifths occurring only once. The sample was CD4+ T cells sorted from blood, taken at week 0. The chain employs TRBV4-3 and TRBJ2-1; tentative D call: TRBD2 (6 bases). This sequence originates from a human donor with alopecia areata. In DNA, the CDR3 is TGCGCCAGCAGCCGGGGACTTGATCAGAATGAGCAGTTCTTC. Its protein is CASSRGLDQNEQFF.